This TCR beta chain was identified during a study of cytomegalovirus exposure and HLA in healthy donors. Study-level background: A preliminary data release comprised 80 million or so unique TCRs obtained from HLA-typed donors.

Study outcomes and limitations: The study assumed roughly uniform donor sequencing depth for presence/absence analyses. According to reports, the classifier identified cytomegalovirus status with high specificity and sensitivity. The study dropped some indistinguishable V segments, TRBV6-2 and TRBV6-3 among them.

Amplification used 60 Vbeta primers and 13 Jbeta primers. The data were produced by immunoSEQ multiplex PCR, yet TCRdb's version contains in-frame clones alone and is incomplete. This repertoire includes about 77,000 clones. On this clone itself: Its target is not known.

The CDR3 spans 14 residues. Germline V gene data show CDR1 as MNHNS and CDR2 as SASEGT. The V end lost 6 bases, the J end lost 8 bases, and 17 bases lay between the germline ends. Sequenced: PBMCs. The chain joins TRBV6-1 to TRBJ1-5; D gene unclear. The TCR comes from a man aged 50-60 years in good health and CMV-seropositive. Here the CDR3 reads CASSNPTNSKPQHF. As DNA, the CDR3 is TGTGCCAGCAGCAATCCCACGAATTCTAAGCCCCAGCATTTT.